Listed below are T cell receptor beta chains from one sample, sequenced in a study of T cells in Graves' hyperthyroidism and ophthalmopathy. TCRdb re-analysed the multiplex PCR reads in MiXCR, keeping a single row per CDR3 protein. The sample includes over 700,000 distinct CDR3 sequences, roughly a third of them seen just once. Sequencing was carried out using blood. The receptors stem from a middle-aged woman with Graves' hyperthyroidism. Each CDR3 is given with its conserved first and last residue. The order of the fields is CDR3 protein, CDR3 DNA, D gene, J gene, clone size, V gene. A D gene is named only where the DNA matches it firmly. Expanded clones are given a class, and other clones once, few, many or no size at all.

cdr3_aa: CASSPQGGVVPQHF
cdr3_nt: TGTGCCAGCAGCCCACAGGGTGGCGTTGTTCCCCAGCATTTT
d_call: .
j_call: TRBJ1-5
clone_size: many
v_call: TRBV7-9

cdr3_aa: CATSDLGWEQFF
cdr3_nt: TGTGCCACCAGTGATTTAGGATGGGAGCAGTTCTTC
d_call: .
j_call: TRBJ2-1
clone_size: many
v_call: TRBV24-1

cdr3_aa: CSVEGGLAGWESQETQYF
cdr3_nt: TGCAGCGTTGAAGGCGGACTAGCGGGATGGGAGAGCCAAGAGACCCAGTACTTC
d_call: TRBD2
j_call: TRBJ2-5
clone_size: .
v_call: TRBV29-1

cdr3_aa: CSAMGLAGGTETQYF
cdr3_nt: TGCAGTGCTATGGGGCTAGCGGGGGGTACAGAGACCCAGTACTTC
d_call: TRBD2
j_call: TRBJ2-5
clone_size: .
v_call: TRBV20-1

cdr3_aa: CASSRGRDTGELFF
cdr3_nt: TGTGCCAGCAGCCGGGGACGAGACACCGGGGAGCTGTTTTTT
d_call: .
j_call: TRBJ2-2
clone_size: many
v_call: TRBV7-2

cdr3_aa: CSASSMGLAETQYF
cdr3_nt: TGCAGTGCCAGCAGCATGGGACTGGCGGAGACCCAGTACTTC
d_call: .
j_call: TRBJ2-5
clone_size: .
v_call: TRBV20-1

cdr3_aa: CASKTPGYEQYF
cdr3_nt: TGTGCCAGCAAGACTCCAGGCTACGAGCAGTACTTC
d_call: .
j_call: TRBJ2-7
clone_size: few
v_call: TRBV2

cdr3_aa: CSAREIDRGSSPLHF
cdr3_nt: TGCAGTGCTAGAGAGATAGACAGGGGAAGCTCACCCCTCCACTTT
d_call: TRBD1
j_call: TRBJ1-6
clone_size: many
v_call: TRBV20-1

cdr3_aa: CAIVDRHSGSTF
cdr3_nt: TGTGCCATTGTAGACAGGCACTCAGGGAGCACCTTC
d_call: .
j_call: TRBJ1-2
clone_size: .
v_call: TRBV6-6

cdr3_aa: CASSEDRGMNTEAFF
cdr3_nt: TGCGCCAGCAGTGAGGACAGGGGGATGAACACTGAAGCTTTCTTT
d_call: TRBD1
j_call: TRBJ1-1
clone_size: many
v_call: TRBV10-1

cdr3_aa: CASSESESEQYF
cdr3_nt: TGTGCCAGCAGTGAGAGTGAAAGCGAGCAGTACTTC
d_call: .
j_call: TRBJ2-7
clone_size: few
v_call: TRBV2

cdr3_aa: CASSLTGVGETQYF
cdr3_nt: TGTGCCAGCAGCTTAACAGGGGTTGGGGAGACCCAGTACTTC
d_call: TRBD1
j_call: TRBJ2-5
clone_size: many
v_call: TRBV7-2

cdr3_aa: CASRRTQSSYNSPLHF
cdr3_nt: TGTGCCAGCAGACGGACACAGAGCTCCTATAATTCACCCCTCCACTTT
d_call: .
j_call: TRBJ1-6
clone_size: .
v_call: TRBV6-1

cdr3_aa: CASSDGQIYEQYF
cdr3_nt: TGTGCCAGCAGTGACGGACAGATCTACGAGCAGTACTTC
d_call: .
j_call: TRBJ2-7
clone_size: .
v_call: TRBV2

cdr3_aa: CASSSRTGRMGYGYTF
cdr3_nt: TGTGCCAGCAGCTCCCGGACAGGGAGGATGGGCTATGGCTACACCTTC
d_call: TRBD1
j_call: TRBJ1-2
clone_size: .
v_call: TRBV7-8

cdr3_aa: CASSLTPGGQPQHF
cdr3_nt: TGCGCCAGCAGCCTAACCCCGGGAGGTCAGCCCCAGCATTTT
d_call: .
j_call: TRBJ1-5
clone_size: many
v_call: TRBV4-1